This TCR beta chain derives from a study of OX40 agonist ivuxolimab in advanced cancers. Context from the whole study: Ivuxolimab was a fully human IgG2 agonistic monoclonal antibody targeting the costimulatory receptor OX40 (CD134). Intravenous ivuxolimab was administered to patients every 2 weeks at six dose levels: 0.01, 0.1, 0.3, 1.5, 3 and 10 mg/kg. Among the approximately 50 dose-escalation patients, some 20 had hepatocellular carcinoma, roughly 15 melanoma, 9 renal cell carcinoma and 9 head and neck cancer. In the dose-escalation cohort, about four fifths of patients were male, and the mean age was 60 years with a range of about 20 to 80. Patients were allowed to have had prior anti-PD-1, anti-PD-L1 or anti-CTLA-4 therapy, and around two fifths of the dose-escalation patients had been treated with checkpoint inhibitors. Partial responses occurred in three dose-escalation patients: two with cutaneous melanoma and one with hepatocellular carcinoma. The point of sequencing TCRbeta in the periphery was to test whether ivuxolimab changed TCR sequence diversity and drove clonal T-cell expansion. The monotherapy dose-escalation portion (N ≈ 50 patients) of the phase I ivuxolimab trial is reported in the paper. The full study reports these points: Antigen specificity was not determined for the clonally expanded peripheral T cells. At doses of 0.1 to 3.0 mg/kg, clonal expansion of both CD4+ and CD8+ T cells in blood was seen between baseline and week 6. In the 0.1-3.0 mg/kg groups, partial responders had among the lowest normalized peripheral clonal expansion, particularly in CD8+ T cells. Low levels of normalized T-cell clonal expansion were also seen in some nonresponding patients. After ivuxolimab, more expanded clones were found on average in CD8+ T cells than in CD4+ T cells.

Comment on this clone: Its antigen target is currently unknown. The input lacks base qualities; no much larger clone sits a single base away.

CDR3 length: 15 amino acids, cysteine to phenylalanine. The only DNA kept is the CDR3, 45 bases in frame from the first base. For this chain, trimming is 7 bases at the V end and 2 bases at the J end, and the number of junction bases without a gene match is 5. CDR1 and CDR2 were assigned from the germline V gene (reference sequence) as MNHEY and SMNVEV. For sequencing of the TCRbeta CDR3 region, genomic DNA was extracted from the sorted cells. The immunoSEQ Assay was used to sequence the TCRbeta CDR3 regions. This immuneACCESS table, as held by TCRdb, lists in-frame sequences with V and J called but not all clones. Of the missing ones, under half trace to an unresolved V gene in checked studies; the others have no known cause. Across this sample there are around 14,000 clones, with more than 75% seen only once. Under 8.5% of the sample is held by the ten biggest clonotypes. Patients with autoimmune disease history or receiving systemic immunosuppression were excluded from the trial. Peripheral blood for TCR sequencing was collected from all dose cohorts at baseline, on cycle 4 day 1, and on cycle 7 day 1. Samples came from an open-label, multicenter, first-in-human phase I dose-escalation trial of ivuxolimab. Adults with locally advanced or metastatic head and neck squamous cell, hepatocellular, melanoma or renal cell carcinoma were enrolled in the trial. Before TCR sequencing, CD4+ T cells and CD8+ T cells from peripheral blood were sorted into separate populations.

The sequence is built from TRBV27 and TRBJ2-1; 10 central bases correspond to TRBD1. This sequence was found in an adult with an advanced solid tumor such as melanoma, head and neck, liver or kidney cancer. The input for sequencing was CD4+ or CD8+ T cells sorted from blood, taken in a trial of the OX40 agonist ivuxolimab. Here the CDR3 is given as CASIAGTGAYNEQFF. The sequence in DNA is TGTGCCAGCATTGCAGGGACAGGGGCCTACAATGAGCAGTTCTTC.